This TCR beta chain was observed in a study of T-cell memory formation after mild COVID-19. Study background: Most TCR clusters belonged to a single donor.

The sample holds a few counts of this clonotype. The V and J ends lost 3 bases and 4 bases, in that order; junction bases with no gene match: 5. This CDR3 comprises 14 residues. Looked up from germline, CDR1 is MNHEY and CDR2 is SMNVEV (reference sequence). TCRdb reanalysed the 5' RACE reads using MiXCR and keeps one entry per CDR3 protein. The data hold over 150,000 distinct CDR3 sequences, with about a fifth observed a single time. The sample comprised PBMCs or a T cell subset sorted from them (not recorded which). This chain connects TRBV27 to TRBJ1-2; 7 bases are a match to TRBD1. The TCR sequence derives from an adult woman who had mild COVID-19 (a few samples of this study predate the infection). Cell type and time point are not known. This CDR3 reads CASSFGDSTYGYTF. DNA for the CDR3: TGTGCCAGCAGTTTTGGGGACAGTACCTATGGCTACACCTTC.